This TCR beta chain was obtained from a study of T cells in Graves' hyperthyroidism and ophthalmopathy. Amplification yielded TCR beta CDR3 regions, with RNA transcripts as the source. An initial round of RT-PCR targeting the TCR CDR3 relied on the HTBI primer set. TCRdb re-called the multiplex PCR reads through MiXCR, storing one row per CDR3 protein. The sample has around 420,000 distinct CDR3 sequences, about 13% seen once. The CDR3 contains 14 residues. V lost 3 bases, J lost 2 bases, and 8 bases lay in between. Germline V lookup: CDR1 MDHEN, CDR2 SYDVKM. This clonotype originated in a woman between 18 and 30 years old with Graves' hyperthyroidism. V and J are TRBV28 and TRBJ1-5; D may be TRBD1 (5 bases). Sequenced sample: blood. The CDR3 protein is CASSFLQGNQPQHF. The CDR3 DNA follows: TGTGCCAGCAGTTTTCTACAGGGCAATCAGCCCCAGCATTTT.